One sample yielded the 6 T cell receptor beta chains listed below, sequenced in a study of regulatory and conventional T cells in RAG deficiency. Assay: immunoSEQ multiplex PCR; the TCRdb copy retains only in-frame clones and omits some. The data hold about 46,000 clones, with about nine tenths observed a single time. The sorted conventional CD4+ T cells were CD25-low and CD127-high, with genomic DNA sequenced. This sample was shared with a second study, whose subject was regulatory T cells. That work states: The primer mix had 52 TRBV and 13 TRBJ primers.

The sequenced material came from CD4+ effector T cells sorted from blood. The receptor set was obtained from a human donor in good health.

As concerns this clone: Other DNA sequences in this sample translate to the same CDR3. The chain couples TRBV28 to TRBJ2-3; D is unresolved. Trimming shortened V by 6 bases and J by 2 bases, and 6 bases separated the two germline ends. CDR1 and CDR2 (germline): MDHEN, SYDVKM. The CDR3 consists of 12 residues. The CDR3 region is CASRTSTDTQYF. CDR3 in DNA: TGTGCCAGCAGGACTTCCACAGATACGCAGTATTTT.

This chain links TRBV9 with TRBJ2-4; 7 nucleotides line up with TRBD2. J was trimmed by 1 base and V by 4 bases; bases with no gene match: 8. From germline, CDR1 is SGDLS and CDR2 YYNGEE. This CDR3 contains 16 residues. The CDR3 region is CASSPSWEGAKNIQYF. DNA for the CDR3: TGTGCCAGCAGCCCCAGTTGGGAGGGCGCCAAAAACATTCAGTACTTC.

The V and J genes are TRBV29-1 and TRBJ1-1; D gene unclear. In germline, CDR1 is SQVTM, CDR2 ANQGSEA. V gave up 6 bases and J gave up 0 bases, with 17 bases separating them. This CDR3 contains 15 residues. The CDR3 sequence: CSVQPAAGMNTEAFF. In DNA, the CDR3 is TGCAGCGTGCAACCCGCGGCGGGCATGAACACTGAAGCTTTCTTT.

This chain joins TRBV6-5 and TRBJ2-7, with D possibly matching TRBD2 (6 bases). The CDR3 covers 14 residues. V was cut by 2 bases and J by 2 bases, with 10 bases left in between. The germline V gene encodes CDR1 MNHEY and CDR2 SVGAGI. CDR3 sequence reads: CASSYGRGTYEQYF. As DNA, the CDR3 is TGTGCCAGCAGTTACGGGCGGGGAACCTACGAGCAGTACTTC.

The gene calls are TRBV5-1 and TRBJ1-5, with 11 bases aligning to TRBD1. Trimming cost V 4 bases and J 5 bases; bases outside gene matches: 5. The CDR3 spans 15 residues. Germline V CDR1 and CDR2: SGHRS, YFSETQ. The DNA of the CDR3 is TGCGCCAGCAGCCCCGGGACAGGGGGGGATCAGCCCCAGCATTTT. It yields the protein CASSPGTGGDQPQHF.

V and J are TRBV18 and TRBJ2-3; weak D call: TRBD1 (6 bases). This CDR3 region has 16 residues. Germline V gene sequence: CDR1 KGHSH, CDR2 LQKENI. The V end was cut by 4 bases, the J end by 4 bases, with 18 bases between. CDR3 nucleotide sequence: TGTGCCAGCTCACGAACAGGACAGTCTTACTCAGATACGCAGTATTTT. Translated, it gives CASSRTGQSYSDTQYF.